This T cell receptor (beta chain) emerged from a study of T cell clonality in common variable immunodeficiency. Some clones are missing from TCRdb's copy, which holds only in-frame ones; the method was immunoSEQ multiplex PCR. Listed for the sample are about 17,000 clones, none seen a single time. Diagnosis required reduced IgG, IgA and/or IgM with specific antibody deficiency. Regarding the study as a whole: Reportedly, TCR beta sequences from common variable immunodeficiency showed fewer deletions and N-nucleotide insertions.

This clone was counted at least ten times. Its cognate antigen is unknown. Read sequence stops 3 residues before the CDR3 end, and the germline J gene provides the missing end. Germline CDR1 and CDR2: ENHRY and SYGVKD. V shed 7 bases, J shed 4 bases, and the junction held 12 bases outside the gene matches. The CDR3 runs to 16 residues. This receptor was taken from a human donor with common variable immunodeficiency. Sequencing input: peripheral blood mononuclear cells. The V and J genes are TRBV10-3 and TRBJ2-2, with 7 bases identical to TRBD1. This CDR3 reads CAITDRASRSTGELFF. CDR3 DNA, as far as it was read: TGTGCCATCACTGACAGGGCCTCGCGGAGCACCGGGGAG.